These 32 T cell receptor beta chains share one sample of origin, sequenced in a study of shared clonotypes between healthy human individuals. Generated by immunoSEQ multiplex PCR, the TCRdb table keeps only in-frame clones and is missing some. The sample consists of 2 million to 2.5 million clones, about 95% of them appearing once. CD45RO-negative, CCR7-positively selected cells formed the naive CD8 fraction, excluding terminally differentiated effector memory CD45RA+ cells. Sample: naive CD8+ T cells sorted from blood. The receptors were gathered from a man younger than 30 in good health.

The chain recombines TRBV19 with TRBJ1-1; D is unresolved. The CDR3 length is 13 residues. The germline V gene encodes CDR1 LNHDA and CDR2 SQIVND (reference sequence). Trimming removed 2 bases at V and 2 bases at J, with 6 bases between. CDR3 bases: TGTGCCAGTAGTATAAACACCAACACTGAAGCTTTCTTT. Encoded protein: CASSINTNTEAFF.

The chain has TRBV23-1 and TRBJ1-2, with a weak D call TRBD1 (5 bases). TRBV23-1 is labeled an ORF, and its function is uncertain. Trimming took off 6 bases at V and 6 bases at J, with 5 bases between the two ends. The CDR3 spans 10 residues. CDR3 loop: CASRGDGYTF. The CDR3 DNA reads TGCGCCAGCAGAGGGGATGGCTACACCTTC.

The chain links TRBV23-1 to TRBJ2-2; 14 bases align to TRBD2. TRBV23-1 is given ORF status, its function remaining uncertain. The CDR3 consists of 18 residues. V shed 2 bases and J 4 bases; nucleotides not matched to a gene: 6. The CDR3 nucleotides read TGCGCCAGCAGTCAAAGTCCGGGACTAGCGGGAGCCACCGGGGAGCTGTTTTTT. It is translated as CASSQSPGLAGATGELFF.

The CDR3 sequence is CASSLSTLNNSPLHF. CDR3 DNA sequence: TGTGCCAGCAGTTTAAGTACCTTAAATAATTCACCCCTCCACTTT. The chain couples TRBV28 to TRBJ1-6, with D hard to call. CDR3 length: 15 residues. The V end was cut by 2 bases, the J end by 5 bases, with 10 bases between. Germline V CDR1 and CDR2: MDHEN, SYDVKM.

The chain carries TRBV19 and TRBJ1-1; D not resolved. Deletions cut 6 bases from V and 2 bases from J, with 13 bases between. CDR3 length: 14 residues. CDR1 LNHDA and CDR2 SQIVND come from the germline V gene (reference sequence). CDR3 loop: CASSTYRVNTEAFF. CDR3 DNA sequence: TGTGCCAGTAGCACTTATAGGGTCAACACTGAAGCTTTCTTT.

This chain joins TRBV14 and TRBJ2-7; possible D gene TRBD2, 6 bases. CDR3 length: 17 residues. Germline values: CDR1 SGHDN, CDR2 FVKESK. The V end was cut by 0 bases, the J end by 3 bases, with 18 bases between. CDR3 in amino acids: CASSQDLAGSPFYEQYF. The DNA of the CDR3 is TGTGCCAGCAGCCAAGATCTTGCCGGGAGCCCTTTCTACGAGCAGTACTTC.

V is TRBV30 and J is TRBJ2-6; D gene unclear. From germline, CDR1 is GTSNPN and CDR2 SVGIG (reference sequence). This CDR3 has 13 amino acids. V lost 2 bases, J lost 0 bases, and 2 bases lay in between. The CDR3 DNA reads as TGTGCCTGGAGTCCCTCTGGGGCCAACGTCCTGACTTTC. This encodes CAWSPSGANVLTF. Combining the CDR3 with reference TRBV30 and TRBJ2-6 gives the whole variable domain SQTIHQWPATLVQPVGSPLSLECTVEGTSNPNLYWYRQAAGRGLQLLFYSVGIGQISSEVPQNLSASRPQDRQFILSSKKLLLSDSGFYLCAWSPSGANVLTFGAGSRLTVL.

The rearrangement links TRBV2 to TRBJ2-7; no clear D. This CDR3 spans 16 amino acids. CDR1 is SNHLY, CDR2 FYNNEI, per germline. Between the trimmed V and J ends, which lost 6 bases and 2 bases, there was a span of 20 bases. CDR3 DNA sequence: TGTGCCAGCAGCCCACTCGGGCTGGACGTCGCCTACGAGCAGTACTTC. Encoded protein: CASSPLGLDVAYEQYF.

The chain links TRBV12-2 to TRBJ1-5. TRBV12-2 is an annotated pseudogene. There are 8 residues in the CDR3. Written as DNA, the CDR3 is TGTGCAAGTCGCCCTAGCCATTTT. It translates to CASRPSHF.

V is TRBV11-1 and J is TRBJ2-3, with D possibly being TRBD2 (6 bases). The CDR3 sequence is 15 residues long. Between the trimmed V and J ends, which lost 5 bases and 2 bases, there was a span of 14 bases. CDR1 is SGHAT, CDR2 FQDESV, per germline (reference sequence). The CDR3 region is CASSPPGGLTDTQYF. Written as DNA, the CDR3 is TGTGCCAGCAGCCCACCCGGGGGTCTCACAGATACGCAGTATTTT.

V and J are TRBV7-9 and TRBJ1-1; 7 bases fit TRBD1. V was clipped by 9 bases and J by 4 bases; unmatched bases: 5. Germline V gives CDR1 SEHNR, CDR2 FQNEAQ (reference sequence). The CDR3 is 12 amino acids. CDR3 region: CASDRAPTEAFF. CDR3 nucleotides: TGTGCCAGTGACAGGGCGCCCACTGAAGCTTTCTTT.

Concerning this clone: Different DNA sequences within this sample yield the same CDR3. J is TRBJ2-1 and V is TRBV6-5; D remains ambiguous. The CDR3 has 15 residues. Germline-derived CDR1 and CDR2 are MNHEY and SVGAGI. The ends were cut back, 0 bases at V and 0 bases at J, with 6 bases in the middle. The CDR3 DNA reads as TGTGCCAGCAGTTACTCTGCGAGCTCCTACAATGAGCAGTTCTTC. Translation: CASSYSASSYNEQFF.

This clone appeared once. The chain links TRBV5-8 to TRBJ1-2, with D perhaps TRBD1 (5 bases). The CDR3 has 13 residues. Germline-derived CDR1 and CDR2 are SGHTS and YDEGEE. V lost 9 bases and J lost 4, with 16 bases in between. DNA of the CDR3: TGTGCCACCCGGGGACGGAACTTCTATGGCTACACCTTC. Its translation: CATRGRNFYGYTF. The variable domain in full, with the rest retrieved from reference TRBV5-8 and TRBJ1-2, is EAGVTQSPTHLIKTRGQQATLRCSPISGHTSVYWYQQALGLGLQFLLWYDEGEERNRGNFPPRFSGRQFPNYSSELNVNALELEDSALYLCATRGRNFYGYTFGSGTRLTVV.

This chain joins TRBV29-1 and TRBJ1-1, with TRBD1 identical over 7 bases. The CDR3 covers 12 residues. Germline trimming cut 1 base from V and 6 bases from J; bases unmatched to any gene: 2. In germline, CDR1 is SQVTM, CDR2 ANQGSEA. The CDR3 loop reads CSVEGDSPEAFF. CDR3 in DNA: TGCAGCGTTGAAGGGGACAGTCCTGAAGCTTTCTTT.

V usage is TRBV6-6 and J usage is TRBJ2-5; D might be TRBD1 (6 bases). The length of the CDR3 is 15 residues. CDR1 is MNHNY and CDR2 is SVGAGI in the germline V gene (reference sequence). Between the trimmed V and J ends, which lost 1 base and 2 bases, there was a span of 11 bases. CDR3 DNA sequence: TGTGCCAGCAGTTACTTAGGGGGACCTCAAGAGACCCAGTACTTC. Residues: CASSYLGGPQETQYF.

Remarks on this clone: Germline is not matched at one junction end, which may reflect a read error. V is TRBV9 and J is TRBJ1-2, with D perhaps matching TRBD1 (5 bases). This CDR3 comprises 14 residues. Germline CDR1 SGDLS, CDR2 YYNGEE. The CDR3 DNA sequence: TGTGCCAGCAGCGTAGAAGGGGATCCCCTTTCTTGTTCCTTC. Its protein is CASSVEGDPLSCSF. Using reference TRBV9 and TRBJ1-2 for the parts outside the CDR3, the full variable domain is DSGVTQTPKHLITATGQRVTLRCSPRSGDLSVYWYQQSLDQGLQFLIQYYNGEERAKGNILERFSAQQFPDLHSELNLSSLELGDSALYFCASSVEGDPLSCSFGSGTRLTVV.

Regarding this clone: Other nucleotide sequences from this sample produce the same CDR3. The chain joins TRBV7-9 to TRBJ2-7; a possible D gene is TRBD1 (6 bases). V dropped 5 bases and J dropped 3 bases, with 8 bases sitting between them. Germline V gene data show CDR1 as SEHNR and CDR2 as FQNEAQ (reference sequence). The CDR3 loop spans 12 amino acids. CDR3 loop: CASSPRGYEQYF. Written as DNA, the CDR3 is TGTGCCAGCAGCCCCAGGGGCTACGAGCAGTACTTC.

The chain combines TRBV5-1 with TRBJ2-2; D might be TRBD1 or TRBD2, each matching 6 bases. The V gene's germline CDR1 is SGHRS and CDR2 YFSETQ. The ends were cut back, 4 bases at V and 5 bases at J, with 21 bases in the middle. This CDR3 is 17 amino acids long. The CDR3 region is CASSPRVPGALTGELFF. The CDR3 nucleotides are TGCGCCAGCAGCCCAAGGGTTCCGGGGGCGTTGACCGGGGAGCTGTTTTTT. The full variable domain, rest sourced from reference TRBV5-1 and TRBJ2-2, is KAGVTQTPRYLIKTRGQQVTLSCSPISGHRSVSWYQQTPGQGLQFLFEYFSETQRNKGNFPGRFSGRQFSNSRSEMNVSTLELGDSALYLCASSPRVPGALTGELFFGEGSRLTVL.

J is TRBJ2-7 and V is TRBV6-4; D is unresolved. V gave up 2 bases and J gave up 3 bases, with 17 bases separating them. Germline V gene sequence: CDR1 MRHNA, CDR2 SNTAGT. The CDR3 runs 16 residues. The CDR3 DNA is TGTGCCAGCAGTGACCCCAGACGGAACCCCTGCTACGAGCAGTACTTC. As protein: CASSDPRRNPCYEQYF.

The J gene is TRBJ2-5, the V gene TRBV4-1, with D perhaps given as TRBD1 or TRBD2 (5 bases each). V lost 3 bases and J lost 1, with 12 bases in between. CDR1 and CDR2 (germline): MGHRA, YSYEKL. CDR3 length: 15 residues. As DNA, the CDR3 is TGCGCCAGCAGCCAGGGACCGGGAACCCAAGAGACCCAGTACTTC. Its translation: CASSQGPGTQETQYF.

The CDR3 loop reads CASSSGGGIDGYTF. The DNA of the CDR3 is TGTGCCAGCAGCTCAGGAGGGGGAATCGATGGCTACACCTTC. V usage is TRBV9 and J usage is TRBJ1-2; a weak D match, TRBD1 (6 bases). Germline V lookup: CDR1 SGDLS, CDR2 YYNGEE. V was trimmed by 4 bases and J by 6 bases, leaving 16 bases between them. This CDR3 contains 14 residues.

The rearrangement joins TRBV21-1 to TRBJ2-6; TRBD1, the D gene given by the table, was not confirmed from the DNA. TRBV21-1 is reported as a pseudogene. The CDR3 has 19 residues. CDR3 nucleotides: TGTGCCAGCAGCACCTGTCACCAAACAGCCAGGTCTGGGGCCAACGTCCTGACTTTC. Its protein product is CASSTCHQTARSGANVLTF.

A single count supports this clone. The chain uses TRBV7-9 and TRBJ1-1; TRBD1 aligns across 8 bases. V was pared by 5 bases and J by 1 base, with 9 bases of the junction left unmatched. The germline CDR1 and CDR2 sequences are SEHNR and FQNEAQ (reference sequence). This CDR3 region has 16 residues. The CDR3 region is CASSTLMTGENTEAFF. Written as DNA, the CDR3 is TGTGCCAGCAGCACCCTCATGACAGGGGAGAACACTGAAGCTTTCTTT.

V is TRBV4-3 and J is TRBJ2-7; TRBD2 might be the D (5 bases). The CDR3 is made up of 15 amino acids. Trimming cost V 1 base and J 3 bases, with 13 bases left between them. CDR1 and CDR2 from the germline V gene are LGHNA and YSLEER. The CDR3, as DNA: TGCGCCAGCAGCCAAGTACTAGGACCAAACTACGAGCAGTACTTC. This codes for CASSQVLGPNYEQYF.

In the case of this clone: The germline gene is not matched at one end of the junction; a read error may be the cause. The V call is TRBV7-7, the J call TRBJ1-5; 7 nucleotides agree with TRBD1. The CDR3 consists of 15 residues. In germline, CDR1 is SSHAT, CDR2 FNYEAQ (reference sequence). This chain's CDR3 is CASSSRQGTDPPQHF. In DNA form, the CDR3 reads TGTGCTAGCAGCTCCAGACAGGGTACAGATCCGCCCCAGCATTTT.

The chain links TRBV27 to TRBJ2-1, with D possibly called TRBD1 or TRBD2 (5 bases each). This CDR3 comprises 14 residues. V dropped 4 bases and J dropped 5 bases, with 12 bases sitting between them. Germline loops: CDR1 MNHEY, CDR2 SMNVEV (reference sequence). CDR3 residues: CASSSLGENNEQFF. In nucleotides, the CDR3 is TGTGCCAGCAGTTCTCTGGGGGAAAACAATGAGCAGTTCTTC.

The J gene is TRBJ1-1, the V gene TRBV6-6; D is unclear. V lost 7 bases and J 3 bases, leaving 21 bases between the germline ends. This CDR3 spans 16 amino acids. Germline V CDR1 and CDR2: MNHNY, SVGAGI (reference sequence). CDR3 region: CASTPGEGLRDTEAFF. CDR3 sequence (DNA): TGTGCCAGCACCCCAGGTGAAGGTCTCAGAGACACTGAAGCTTTCTTT.

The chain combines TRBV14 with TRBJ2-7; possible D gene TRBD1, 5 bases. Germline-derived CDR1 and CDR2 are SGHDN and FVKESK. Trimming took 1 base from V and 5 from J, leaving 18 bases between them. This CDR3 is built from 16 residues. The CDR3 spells CASSQVLGQGGNEQYF. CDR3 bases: TGTGCCAGCAGCCAAGTATTAGGGCAGGGTGGCAACGAGCAGTACTTC.

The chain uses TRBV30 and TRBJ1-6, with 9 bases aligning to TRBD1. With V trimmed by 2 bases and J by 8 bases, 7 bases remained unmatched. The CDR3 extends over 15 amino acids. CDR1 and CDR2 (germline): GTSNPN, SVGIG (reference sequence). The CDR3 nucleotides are TGTGCCTGGAGTATACGGGGACAGGGTTATTCACCCCTCCACTTT. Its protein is CAWSIRGQGYSPLHF.

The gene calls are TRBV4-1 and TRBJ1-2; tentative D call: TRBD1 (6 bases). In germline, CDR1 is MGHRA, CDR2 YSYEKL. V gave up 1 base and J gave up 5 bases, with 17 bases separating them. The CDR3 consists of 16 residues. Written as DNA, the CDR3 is TGCGCCAGCAGCCAAGTTTCATCTACAGGGTGGTATGGCTACACCTTC. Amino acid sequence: CASSQVSSTGWYGYTF.

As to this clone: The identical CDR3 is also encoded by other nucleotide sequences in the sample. The CDR3 coding sequence is TGTGCCAGCAGTCCCTGGACAGGAACCTACGAGCAGTACTTC. This gives the protein CASSPWTGTYEQYF. The chain employs TRBV27 and TRBJ2-7; 7 bases agree with TRBD1. The CDR3 spans 14 residues. V lost 5 bases, J lost 2 bases, and 6 bases stayed unmatched. CDR1 MNHEY and CDR2 SMNVEV come from the germline V gene (reference sequence).

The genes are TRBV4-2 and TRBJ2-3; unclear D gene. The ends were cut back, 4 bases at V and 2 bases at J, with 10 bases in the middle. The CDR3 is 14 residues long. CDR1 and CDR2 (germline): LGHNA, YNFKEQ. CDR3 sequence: CASSLSGSTDTQYF. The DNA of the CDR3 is TGTGCCAGCAGCCTTTCCGGATCCACAGATACGCAGTATTTT.